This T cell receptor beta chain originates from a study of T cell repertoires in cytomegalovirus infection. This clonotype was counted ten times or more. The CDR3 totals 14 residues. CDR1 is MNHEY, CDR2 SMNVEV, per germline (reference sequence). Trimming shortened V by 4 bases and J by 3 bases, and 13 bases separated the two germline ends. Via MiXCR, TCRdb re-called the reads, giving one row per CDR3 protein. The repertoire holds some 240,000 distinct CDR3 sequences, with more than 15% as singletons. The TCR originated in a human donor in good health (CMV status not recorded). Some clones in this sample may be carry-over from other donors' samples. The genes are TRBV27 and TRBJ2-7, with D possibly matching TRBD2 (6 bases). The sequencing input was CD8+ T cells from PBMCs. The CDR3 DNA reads TGTGCCAGCAGTTCACTAGCAGTGGGCTACGAGCAGTACTTC. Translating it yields CASSSLAVGYEQYF.